The clone carrying this T cell receptor (beta chain) was picked up many times. The antigen is not known. The data are from a study of identical twins. Notes on the study in general: The models gave estimates that fell short of the out-of-frame TCR alpha sharing seen in monozygotic twins. Potential partial confounding of zero-insertion analyses by invariant MAIT and iNKT cells was noted.

Every sampled donor was Caucasian and healthy. In germline, CDR1 is SGDLS, CDR2 YYNGEE. This CDR3 spans 14 amino acids. Between the trimmed V and J ends, which lost 0 bases and 5 bases, there was a span of 12 bases. From the 5' RACE reads, TCRdb called clonotypes with MiXCR, one entry per CDR3 protein. The sample comprises 250,000 or so distinct CDR3 sequences, over 9.5% of which are singletons, and around 4% rests with the top ten. The same sample was also studied in work on yellow fever vaccine responses in identical twins. That source adds: Twins' vaccine T cell responses were reported to seem partly convergent and partly personalized.

The source is a woman aged 18-35 years in good health. Sequencing input: memory (CD45RO+) T cells sorted from blood. This chain joins TRBV9 and TRBJ2-7, with D maybe TRBD2 (5 bases). CDR3 amino acids: CASSVGVSANEQYF. The CDR3 nucleotides read TGTGCCAGCAGCGTAGGGGTTAGCGCCAACGAGCAGTACTTC.